This record looks at one T cell receptor beta chain sequence and its context. Antigen: not known. The germline CDR1 and CDR2 sequences are KGHSH and LQKENI. The ends were cut back, 5 bases at V and 0 bases at J, with 8 bases in the middle. This CDR3 is built from 15 residues. The sample originates from a study of neoadjuvant nivolumab and ipilimumab in lung cancer. TCRdb's table, derived via immunoSEQ multiplex PCR, lists solely in-frame clones and lacks some. This sample has 13,000 or so clones, with almost 96% found just once. Broader study findings: Only a single major-pathologic-response sample was available for clonality analysis.

This TCR was recovered from an adult with non-small cell lung cancer. The source material was peripheral blood, sampled after neoadjuvant nivolumab, alone or with ipilimumab, at or shortly before surgery. This chain joins TRBV18 and TRBJ2-6; D is unclear. The CDR3 bases are TGTGCCAGCTCAGCAAGAGACTCTGGGGCCAACGTCCTGACTTTC. The encoded protein is CASSARDSGANVLTF.